Below are 31 T cell receptor beta chains sequenced from a single sample in a study of regulatory T cells in long-lasting Graves disease. Investigators prepared the TCR beta libraries by applying iRepertoire HTBI primers and Arm-PCR of CDR3 regions. TCRdb ran MiXCR on the multiplex PCR reads and lists one entry per CDR3 protein. The sample has 500,000 or so distinct CDR3 sequences; roughly 17% are singletons. Time point specified: newly diagnosed GD, antithyroid drugs for less than 3 months. Scientists built the TCR library using RNA that was extracted from PBMCs. The same data also contributed to another study, on T cells in Graves' hyperthyroidism and ophthalmopathy.

Sequences were derived from peripheral blood mononuclear cells (PBMCs), sampled at new diagnosis, from a patient treated with antithyroid drugs. The receptors were gathered from a middle-aged man with Graves disease.

This clonotype was recorded a few times. V usage is TRBV6-5 and J usage is TRBJ2-2; perhaps D is TRBD1 or TRBD2 (6 bases each). Germline lookup yields CDR1 MNHEY and CDR2 SVGAGI. The CDR3 totals 15 residues. Trimming cost V 2 bases and J 6 bases, with 13 bases left between them. CDR3: CASSYGAGEAGELFF. The CDR3, as DNA: TGTGCCAGCAGTTACGGAGCAGGGGAGGCCGGGGAGCTGTTTTTT.

This clonotype was seen only a few times. This chain joins TRBV27 and TRBJ2-5; 8 positions agree with TRBD2. Germline V CDR1 and CDR2: MNHEY, SMNVEV (reference sequence). Unmatched junction bases numbered 7, after V lost 6 bases and J lost 4 bases. This CDR3 comprises 14 residues. Here the CDR3 DNA reads TGTGCCAGCAGGCAGAGACGGGGGGGAGAGACCCAGTACTTC. It translates to CASRQRRGGETQYF.

Many counts were recorded for this clonotype. The rearrangement uses TRBV2 and TRBJ1-2; weak D call: TRBD1 (6 bases). Trimming removed 6 bases from V and 6 bases from J, with 14 bases in between. This CDR3 comprises 13 residues. CDR1 is SNHLY and CDR2 is FYNNEI in the germline V gene. The CDR3: CASRTGAVNGYTF. The DNA for the CDR3 is TGTGCCAGCAGAACGGGGGCGGTGAATGGCTACACCTTC.

This clonotype was detected many times. This sequence joins TRBV7-3 and TRBJ2-2; 11 positions match TRBD2. The CDR3 loop spans 16 amino acids. Looked up from germline, CDR1 is SGHTA and CDR2 is FQGTGA. V lost 5 bases to trimming and J lost 7 bases; unmatched junction nucleotides: 9. Here the CDR3 reads CASSPEGLAGYGELFF. The CDR3 nucleotides are TGTGCCAGCAGCCCCGAAGGACTAGCGGGTTACGGGGAGCTGTTTTTT.

In this sample, this clonotype turned up a few times. This chain uses TRBV6-2 or TRBV6-3 with TRBJ2-1, with 8 bases matching TRBD2. V gave up 5 bases and J gave up 4 bases; unmatched junction bases: 22. The CDR3 is 20 amino acids. The germline V gene encodes CDR1 MNHEY and CDR2 SVGEGT. The DNA for the CDR3 is TGTGCCAGCAGTGCCGCCGTCGGAGCGGGAGTATCCCTCCTGTACAATGAGCAGTTCTTC. Translating it yields CASSAAVGAGVSLLYNEQFF.

V usage is TRBV9 and J usage is TRBJ1-2, with D tentatively TRBD1 (6 bases). This CDR3 is built from 14 residues. With 3 bases removed from V and 4 bases from J, the gap between germline ends came to 13 bases. The V gene's germline CDR1 is SGDLS and CDR2 YYNGEE. CDR3 coding DNA: TGTGCCAGCAGCGACCCAGGACAGAGCTATGGCTACACCTTC. This sequence encodes CASSDPGQSYGYTF.

This sequence joins TRBV6-1 and TRBJ2-1, with D possibly TRBD2 on 5 matching bases. The CDR3 has 16 amino acids. V lost 5 bases, J lost 0 bases, and 14 bases lay in between. Germline V lookup: CDR1 MNHNS, CDR2 SASEGT. For the CDR3, the DNA is TGTGCCAGCAGTCGGACTCCCTCGAGCTCCTACAATGAGCAGTTCTTC. It yields the protein CASSRTPSSSYNEQFF.

This clonotype appeared many times. The chain couples TRBV14 to TRBJ2-7, with TRBD2 identical over 7 bases. This CDR3 contains 16 residues. Germline assignment: CDR1 SGHDN and CDR2 FVKESK. After removal of 0 bases from V and 0 bases from J, the junction contained 5 bases not matched to a gene. The DNA for the CDR3 is TGTGCCAGCAGCCAAGAACTAGCGTCAAGCTCCTACGAGCAGTACTTC. Its translation is CASSQELASSSYEQYF.

The J gene is TRBJ2-5, the V gene TRBV20-1; TRBD1 might be the D (5 bases). V lost 4 bases, J lost 0 bases, and 18 bases lay in between. CDR3 size: 16 residues. The germline gives CDR1 DFQATT, CDR2 SNEGSKA (reference sequence). CDR3 residues: CSATSPRATNQETQYF. DNA for the CDR3: TGCAGTGCTACCTCTCCCAGGGCGACGAACCAAGAGACCCAGTACTTC.

This clonotype was observed a handful of times. The chain is built from TRBV4-1 and TRBJ2-2; 9 positions agree with TRBD1. This CDR3 contains 17 residues. Germline V gene sequence: CDR1 MGHRA, CDR2 YSYEKL. Trimming cost V 6 bases and J 0 bases; bases outside gene matches: 8. The CDR3: CASRFRDRASNTGELFF. DNA of the CDR3: TGCGCCAGCAGATTCCGGGACAGGGCGTCGAACACCGGGGAGCTGTTTTTT.

This clonotype was detected ten times or more. The chain combines TRBV7-2 with TRBJ2-7; 10 nucleotides align to TRBD1. This CDR3 is 14 amino acids long. The V gene's germline CDR1 is SGHTA and CDR2 FQGNSA. The V gene end was trimmed by 6 bases and the J gene end by 3 bases; junction bases not matched to a gene: 5. CDR3 sequence (DNA): TGTGCCAGCAGTTCCGGGACAGGGGTCTACGAGCAGTACTTC. This translates into CASSSGTGVYEQYF.

A few counts support this clonotype. The chain has TRBV29-1 and TRBJ2-7; 10 nucleotides align to TRBD1. V was clipped by 7 bases and J by 0 bases; unmatched bases: 6. CDR1 SQVTM and CDR2 ANQGSEA come from the germline V gene. CDR3 length: 14 residues. The chain's CDR3 is CSGSGTGASYEQYF. DNA for the CDR3: TGCAGCGGATCCGGGACAGGGGCCTCCTACGAGCAGTACTTC.

V usage is TRBV29-1 and J usage is TRBJ2-6; maybe TRBD2 (6 bases). CDR3 length equals 15 residues. V gave up 6 bases and J gave up 4 bases, with 16 bases separating them. Germline lookup yields CDR1 SQVTM and CDR2 ANQGSEA. The CDR3 coding sequence is TGCAGCGTGCGGCAGGAGGGGTTCGGGGCCAACGTCCTGACTTTC. Encoded protein: CSVRQEGFGANVLTF.

This clonotype was counted at least ten times. The V and J genes are TRBV6-1 and TRBJ2-7; 14 nucleotides match TRBD2. The CDR3 is 15 amino acids. In germline, CDR1 is MNHNS, CDR2 SASEGT. The V and J ends lost 6 bases and 7 bases, in that order; junction bases with no gene match: 8. Written as DNA, the CDR3 is TGTGCCAGCAGCCTCGGGGGACTAGCGGGAGTTGAGCAGTACTTC. Translation: CASSLGGLAGVEQYF.

This clonotype was seen a handful of times. One end of the junction varies from germline; a read error may be responsible. The CDR3 is CACRPPPDTQYF. The CDR3 DNA reads as TGTGCCTGCAGACCCCCGCCAGATACGCAGTATTTT. This rearrangement joins TRBV28 to TRBJ2-3; D remains unclear. CDR1 and CDR2 (germline): MDHEN, SYDVKM. The CDR3 is 12 amino acids.

This clonotype was detected many times. V is TRBV6-1 and J is TRBJ2-7; unclear D gene. The CDR3 sequence is 14 residues long. The V end was cut by 2 bases, the J end by 2 bases, with 10 bases between. From germline, CDR1 is MNHNS and CDR2 SASEGT. The CDR3 DNA follows: TGTGCCAGCAGTGAATGGGGTATAACCTACGAGCAGTACTTC. This translates into CASSEWGITYEQYF.

This clonotype appeared a few times. This sequence joins TRBV7-9 and TRBJ2-7; D unclear. The CDR3 loop spans 12 amino acids. V was cut by 7 bases and J by 2 bases, with 9 bases left in between. Germline V gene sequence: CDR1 SEHNR, CDR2 FQNEAQ (reference sequence). CDR3: CASTFQTYEQYF. The CDR3 DNA is TGTGCCAGCACCTTTCAGACCTACGAGCAGTACTTC.

This clonotype showed up many times. The chain employs TRBV2 and TRBJ2-7, with D unclear. The CDR3 extends over 13 amino acids. With 7 bases removed from V and 2 bases from J, the gap between germline ends came to 12 bases. The germline gives CDR1 SNHLY, CDR2 FYNNEI. The CDR3 nucleotides read TGTGCCAGCACTTCTAGATCGACCTACGAGCAGTACTTC. Protein product: CASTSRSTYEQYF.

This chain uses TRBV5-1 with TRBJ1-1; the match to TRBD1 covers 8 bases. Looked up from germline, CDR1 is SGHRS and CDR2 is YFSETQ. The CDR3 runs to 16 residues. Trimming at V came to 0 bases and at J to 6 bases, leaving 10 bases not matched to a gene. CDR3 amino acids: CASSLVPLGQGPEAFF. The CDR3 nucleotides are TGCGCCAGCAGCTTGGTGCCTCTCGGACAGGGCCCTGAAGCTTTCTTT. The full variable domain, completed using reference TRBV5-1 and TRBJ1-1, is KAGVTQTPRYLIKTRGQQVTLSCSPISGHRSVSWYQQTPGQGLQFLFEYFSETQRNKGNFPGRFSGRQFSNSRSEMNVSTLELGDSALYLCASSLVPLGQGPEAFFGQGTRLTVV.

The chain carries TRBV14 and TRBJ1-3, with D tentatively TRBD1 (6 bases). Germline CDR1 reads SGHDN; CDR2 reads FVKESK. Trimming took 4 bases from V and 0 from J, leaving 19 bases between them. This CDR3 contains 18 residues. CDR3 DNA: TGTGCCAGCAGCCCCAGAGGACAGTTCCCGCTCTCTGGAAACACCATATATTTT. Protein product: CASSPRGQFPLSGNTIYF.

The sample holds many counts of this clonotype. The chain couples TRBV7-9 to TRBJ2-7; 7 bases are a match to TRBD2. With V trimmed by 0 bases and J by 2 bases, 4 bases remained unmatched. Germline CDR1 reads SEHNR; CDR2 reads FQNEAQ (reference sequence). This CDR3 comprises 15 residues. CDR3 sequence: CASSLAGSGTYEQYF. CDR3 coding DNA: TGTGCCAGCAGCTTAGCGGGAAGCGGGACCTACGAGCAGTACTTC.

This clonotype appeared many times. J is TRBJ1-5 and V is TRBV7-8; TRBD1 aligns across 7 bases. The CDR3 spans 15 residues. Germline CDR1 is SGHVS and CDR2 is FQNEAQ. V was clipped by 2 bases and J by 4 bases; unmatched bases: 5. CDR3 sequence reads: CASSLKGAGNQPQHF. Here the CDR3 DNA reads TGTGCCAGCAGCTTAAAGGGGGCTGGAAATCAGCCCCAGCATTTT.

The V call is TRBV10-3, the J call TRBJ2-2, with a tentative D call TRBD1 (5 bases). The CDR3 spans 14 residues. The V and J ends lost 8 bases and 0 bases respectively, with 10 bases between them. Looked up from germline, CDR1 is ENHRY and CDR2 is SYGVKD. As DNA, the CDR3 is TGTGCCATCGGAACAGGCCCGAACACCGGGGAGCTGTTTTTT. Protein sequence: CAIGTGPNTGELFF.

The sample holds a few counts of this clonotype. This chain connects TRBV25-1 to TRBJ1-2, with D hard to call. The germline V gene has CDR1 MGHDK and CDR2 SYGVNS. This CDR3 has 15 residues. Trimming took off 4 bases at V and 0 bases at J, with 12 bases between the two ends. The CDR3: CASSGTGGSNYGYTF. CDR3 sequence (DNA): TGTGCCAGCAGTGGAACCGGCGGATCTAACTATGGCTACACCTTC.

The V gene is TRBV10-3, the J gene TRBJ2-3, with TRBD2 matching over 8 bases. V shed 5 bases and J 2 bases; nucleotides not matched to a gene: 3. The CDR3 length is 14 residues. Germline V gene lookup returns CDR1 ENHRY and CDR2 SYGVKD. The DNA of the CDR3 is TGTGCCATCAGTTCTAGCGGGCTCACAGATACGCAGTATTTT. It yields the protein CAISSSGLTDTQYF.

This clonotype was counted ten times or more. The rearrangement joins TRBV5-1 to TRBJ1-5; a weak D match, TRBD1 (5 bases). Per the germline V gene, CDR1 is SGHRS and CDR2 is YFSETQ. This CDR3 comprises 17 residues. Trimming shortened V by 0 bases and J by 0 bases, and 13 bases separated the two germline ends. This chain's CDR3 is CASSLGTGGDSNQPQHF. The CDR3 nucleotides are TGCGCCAGCAGCTTGGGGACGGGGGGAGATAGCAATCAGCCCCAGCATTTT. The entire variable domain, with the rest obtained from reference TRBV5-1 and TRBJ1-5, is as follows: KAGVTQTPRYLIKTRGQQVTLSCSPISGHRSVSWYQQTPGQGLQFLFEYFSETQRNKGNFPGRFSGRQFSNSRSEMNVSTLELGDSALYLCASSLGTGGDSNQPQHFGDGTRLSIL.

This clonotype was seen once. The chain links TRBV2 to TRBJ2-1; no firm D call. The CDR3 has 11 amino acids. Germline CDR1 SNHLY, CDR2 FYNNEI. Trimming stripped 6 bases from V and 10 bases from J, with 10 bases between. The CDR3 sequence is CASSQQMEQFF. The CDR3 DNA reads as TGTGCCAGCAGCCAACAGATGGAGCAGTTCTTC.

This clonotype was seen repeatedly, ten times or more. The V and J genes are TRBV6-1 and TRBJ1-1, with 7 bases identical to TRBD1. The CDR3 runs to 16 residues. With 2 bases clipped from V and 6 bases from J, the junction kept 12 bases outside the gene matches. Germline CDR1 reads MNHNS; CDR2 reads SASEGT. DNA for the CDR3: TGTGCCAGCAGTGAACGGGGCGCGGACAGGCGCGCTGAAGCTTTCTTT. It specifies CASSERGADRRAEAFF.

The sample holds many counts of this clonotype. V and J are TRBV12-3 or TRBV12-4 and TRBJ2-5; D unclear. This CDR3 comprises 16 residues. V lost 7 bases to trimming and J lost 1 base, with 19 bases between them. The CDR3, as DNA: TGTGCCAGCACAACCTCATGGGCAGACACCCAAGAGACCCAGTACTTC. Translated, it gives CASTTSWADTQETQYF.

This clonotype was seen ten or more times. This chain links TRBV9 with TRBJ2-7, with 9 bases matching TRBD2. V lost 4 bases and J lost 5; bases outside the gene matches: 13. There are 16 residues in the CDR3. From germline, CDR1 is SGDLS and CDR2 YYNGEE. For the CDR3, the DNA is TGTGCCAGCAGCATCTCCCTTCTAGCGGGACACGACGAGCAGTACTTC. It yields the protein CASSISLLAGHDEQYF.

This clonotype has more than one count but fewer than ten. V and J are TRBV20-1 and TRBJ2-7; D is possibly TRBD2 (5 bases). This CDR3 has 16 residues. The V gene's germline CDR1 is DFQATT and CDR2 SNEGSKA (reference sequence). The V end was cut by 0 bases, the J end by 0 bases, with 15 bases between. The CDR3 loop reads CSARDLRSGRSYEQYF. The CDR3 coding sequence is TGCAGTGCTAGAGATCTTAGGAGCGGACGCTCCTACGAGCAGTACTTC.